The 15 T cell receptor beta chains below come from one sample, sequenced in a study of cytomegalovirus exposure and HLA in healthy donors. In the PCR, 60 Vbeta and 13 Jbeta primers were used. Repertoires were generated with immunoSEQ multiplex PCR, while TCRdb's copy carries only in-frame clones and drops some. The sample records some 150,000 clones, around 86% being singletons. What was sequenced was PBMCs. Receptors were obtained from a woman aged 45-59 years in good health and CMV-seropositive.

This clone was recorded a few times. The rearrangement joins TRBV7-9 to TRBJ2-2; 12 bases line up with TRBD2. Germline CDR1 SEHNR, CDR2 FQNEAQ (reference sequence). V was pared by 7 bases and J by 5 bases, with 17 bases of the junction left unmatched. The CDR3 is 19 residues long. CDR3 nucleotide sequence: TGTGCCAGCACCCGTATTTCGCTAGCGGGGGGGCTAAGGACCGGGGAGCTGTTTTTT. This gives the protein CASTRISLAGGLRTGELFF.

This clone has only one observation. The genes are TRBV4-1 and TRBJ2-5; 9 nucleotides match TRBD1. The J call is doubtful: the DNA matches TRBJ2-7 better. This CDR3 comprises 16 residues. The germline gives CDR1 MGHRA, CDR2 YSYEKL. CDR3 region: CASSHGTGGIPYEQYF. For the CDR3, the DNA is TGCGCCAGCAGCCACGGCACAGGGGGCATCCCCTACGAGCAGTACTTC.

The chain carries TRBV7-2 and TRBJ2-1; a possible D gene is TRBD2 (5 bases). CDR1 SGHTA and CDR2 FQGNSA come from the germline V gene. The CDR3 runs to 14 residues. V shed 4 bases and J shed 8 bases, with 15 bases lying between them. The CDR3: CASSSRNSRDEQFF. The CDR3 nucleotides read TGTGCCAGCAGCTCCCGGAACTCGAGGGATGAGCAGTTCTTC.

The V and J genes are TRBV7-9 and TRBJ2-1; TRBD1 agrees at 7 bases. V dropped 3 bases and J dropped 4; count of bases not matched to a gene: 6. Germline V gives CDR1 SEHNR, CDR2 FQNEAQ (reference sequence). There are 15 residues in the CDR3. This CDR3 is CASSLPGQVYNEQFF. The CDR3 nucleotides read TGTGCCAGCAGCTTGCCCGGACAGGTGTACAATGAGCAGTTCTTC.

The rearrangement uses TRBV18 and TRBJ1-3; D remains unclear. The ends were cut back, 3 bases at V and 1 base at J, with 7 bases in the middle. The CDR3 has 14 amino acids. Germline-derived CDR1 and CDR2 are KGHSH and LQKENI. The CDR3 spells CASSPDGSGNTIYF. In nucleotides, the CDR3 is TGTGCCAGCTCACCCGACGGGTCTGGAAACACCATATATTTT.

The chain carries TRBV7-9 and TRBJ2-1; D unclear. Germline V gene data show CDR1 as SEHNR and CDR2 as FQNEAQ (reference sequence). The CDR3 is 16 residues long. Trimming took off 1 base at V and 6 bases at J, with 16 bases between the two ends. CDR3 region: CASSLVGGLLSNEQFF. The CDR3 DNA sequence: TGTGCCAGCAGCTTAGTAGGCGGCCTACTAAGCAATGAGCAGTTCTTC.

V usage is TRBV7-3 and J usage is TRBJ1-1, with D unclear. This CDR3 has 13 amino acids. Germline assignment: CDR1 SGHTA and CDR2 FQGTGA. Trimming pared 1 base from V and 4 bases from J, leaving 7 bases between. CDR3 amino acids: CASSLIEGTEAFF. In nucleotides, the CDR3 is TGTGCCAGCAGCTTAATAGAGGGCACTGAAGCTTTCTTT.

The rearrangement uses TRBV30 and TRBJ1-4; D possibly corresponds to TRBD1 (6 bases). Per germline, CDR1 GTSNPN and CDR2 SVGIG (reference sequence). The length of the CDR3 is 13 residues. The V end lost 8 bases, the J end lost 4 bases, and 14 bases lay between the germline ends. The chain's CDR3 is CAARDTFNEKLFF. Here the CDR3 DNA reads TGTGCCGCCAGGGACACCTTTAATGAAAAACTGTTTTTT.

The chain combines TRBV18 with TRBJ2-3; TRBD2 aligns across 12 bases. Per germline, CDR1 KGHSH and CDR2 LQKENI. The CDR3 contains 16 residues. V trimming: 3 bases; J trimming: 1 base; junction bases outside the gene matches: 2. Written as DNA, the CDR3 is TGTGCCAGCTCACCGACTAGCGGGAGAGGCACAGATACGCAGTATTTT. Residues: CASSPTSGRGTDTQYF.

The chain uses TRBV5-6 and TRBJ2-7; 7 nucleotides line up with TRBD2. CDR3 length: 15 residues. Trimming cost V 4 bases and J 5 bases; bases outside gene matches: 12. The germline CDR1 and CDR2 sequences are SGHDT and YYEEEE. The CDR3 DNA follows: TGTGCCAGCAGCGGGAGGGGAGGGCCGCTTGACGAGCAGTACTTC. Translating gives CASSGRGGPLDEQYF. Variable domain in full (rest from reference TRBV5-6 and TRBJ2-7): DAGVTQSPTHLIKTRGQQVTLRCSPKSGHDTVSWYQQALGQGPQFIFQYYEEEERQRGNFPDRFSGHQFPNYSSELNVNALLLGDSALYLCASSGRGGPLDEQYFGPGTRLTVT.

V and J are TRBV28 and TRBJ1-5; D may be TRBD1 (6 bases). CDR1 MDHEN and CDR2 SYDVKM come from the germline V gene. CDR3 length equals 15 residues. Trimming took 3 bases from V and 9 from J, leaving 18 bases between them. CDR3 region: CASSFGRGTWRPQHF. The CDR3 DNA reads TGTGCCAGCAGTTTCGGGAGGGGGACCTGGAGGCCCCAGCATTTT.

This chain links TRBV6-1 with TRBJ1-2; 7 bases map to TRBD1. This CDR3 has 13 residues. Germline-derived CDR1 and CDR2 are MNHNS and SASEGT. The V and J ends lost 6 bases and 6 bases, in that order; junction bases with no gene match: 7. The CDR3 DNA reads TGTGCCAGCAGCACTACGGACAGGAATGGCTACACCTTC. Residues: CASSTTDRNGYTF.

The chain employs TRBV6-5 and TRBJ1-1; 7 bases are shared with TRBD1. The CDR3 extends over 14 amino acids. With V trimmed by 8 bases and J by 3 bases, 9 bases remained unmatched. The germline V gene has CDR1 MNHEY and CDR2 SVGAGI. CDR3: CASHQTGLYTEAFF. Here the CDR3 DNA reads TGTGCCAGCCACCAGACAGGGCTCTACACTGAAGCTTTCTTT.

This chain connects TRBV2 to TRBJ2-2; D is perhaps TRBD1 (6 bases). The CDR3 has 15 residues. Germline-derived CDR1 and CDR2 are SNHLY and FYNNEI. Trimming took off 3 bases at V and 6 bases at J, with 14 bases between the two ends. CDR3 nucleotides: TGTGCCAGCAGTGACGACAGGTCGTGGCCCGGGGAGCTGTTTTTT. Protein sequence: CASSDDRSWPGELFF.

This clone was picked up a small number of times. The chain uses TRBV29-1 and TRBJ1-1; TRBD1 matches at 10 bases. CDR3 length equals 13 residues. Trimming took 5 bases from V and 6 from J; bases not matched to a gene: 6. Germline CDR1 is SQVTM and CDR2 is ANQGSEA. CDR3 coding DNA: TGCAGCGTTAGGGACAGGGGCTCATCTGAAGCTTTCTTT. Translated: CSVRDRGSSEAFF. Looking up the rest from reference TRBV29-1 and TRBJ1-1 gives the full variable domain: SAVISQKPSRDICQRGTSLTIQCQVDSQVTMMFWYRQQPGQSLTLIATANQGSEATYESGFVIDKFPISRPNLTFSTLTVSNMSPEDSSIYLCSVRDRGSSEAFFGQGTRLTVV.